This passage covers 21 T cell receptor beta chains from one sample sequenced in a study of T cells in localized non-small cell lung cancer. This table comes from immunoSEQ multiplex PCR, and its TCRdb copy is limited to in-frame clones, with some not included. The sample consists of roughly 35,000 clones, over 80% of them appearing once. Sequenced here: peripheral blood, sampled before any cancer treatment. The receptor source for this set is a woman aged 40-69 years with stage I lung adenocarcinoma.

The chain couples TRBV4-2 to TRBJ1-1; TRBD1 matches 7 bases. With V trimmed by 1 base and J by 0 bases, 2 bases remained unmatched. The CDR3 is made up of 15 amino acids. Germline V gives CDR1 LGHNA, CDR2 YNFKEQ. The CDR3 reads CASSQGRGLNTEAFF. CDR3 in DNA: TGTGCCAGCAGCCAAGGAAGGGGGCTGAACACTGAAGCTTTCTTT.

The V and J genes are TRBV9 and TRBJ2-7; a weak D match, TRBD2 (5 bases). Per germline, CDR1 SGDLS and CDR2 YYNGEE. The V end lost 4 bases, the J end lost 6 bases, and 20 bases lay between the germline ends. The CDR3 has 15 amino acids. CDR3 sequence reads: CASSSPHRGTSEQYF. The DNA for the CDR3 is TGTGCCAGCAGCTCCCCCCACCGGGGAACGAGCGAGCAGTACTTC.

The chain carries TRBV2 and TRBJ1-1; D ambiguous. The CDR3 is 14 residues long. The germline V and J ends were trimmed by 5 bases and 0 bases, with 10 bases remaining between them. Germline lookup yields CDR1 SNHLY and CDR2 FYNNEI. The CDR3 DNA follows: TGTGCCAGCAGTTTGGGTTACATGAACACTGAAGCTTTCTTT. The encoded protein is CASSLGYMNTEAFF.

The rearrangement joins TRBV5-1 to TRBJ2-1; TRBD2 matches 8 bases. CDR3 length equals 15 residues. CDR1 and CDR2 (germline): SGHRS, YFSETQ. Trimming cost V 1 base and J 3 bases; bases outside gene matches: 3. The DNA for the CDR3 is TGCGCCAGCAGCTTGACAGCGGGAGTCTACAATGAGCAGTTCTTC. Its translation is CASSLTAGVYNEQFF.

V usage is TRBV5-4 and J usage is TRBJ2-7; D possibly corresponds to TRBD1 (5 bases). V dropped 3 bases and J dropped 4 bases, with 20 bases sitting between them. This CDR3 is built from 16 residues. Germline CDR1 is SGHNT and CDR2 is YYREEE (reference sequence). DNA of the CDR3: TGTGCCAGCAGCTCTCCAAGTCAGGGATTTGGGTACGAGCAGTACTTC. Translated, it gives CASSSPSQGFGYEQYF. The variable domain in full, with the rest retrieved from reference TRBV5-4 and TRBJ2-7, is ETGVTQSPTHLIKTRGQQVTLRCSSQSGHNTVSWYQQALGQGPQFIFQYYREEENGRGNFPPRFSGLQFPNYSSELNVNALELDDSALYLCASSSPSQGFGYEQYFGPGTRLTVT.

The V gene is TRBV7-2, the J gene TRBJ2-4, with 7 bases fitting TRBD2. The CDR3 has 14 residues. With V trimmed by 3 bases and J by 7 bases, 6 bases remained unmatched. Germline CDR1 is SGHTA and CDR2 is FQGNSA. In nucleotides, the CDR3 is TGTGCCAGCAGCTTGGGAGGGCGTAGGAACATTCAGTACTTC. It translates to CASSLGGRRNIQYF.

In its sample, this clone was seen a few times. CDR3 loop: CASPVSASGYNEQFF. In DNA form, the CDR3 reads TGTGCCAGCCCCGTGTCGGCTAGCGGATACAATGAGCAGTTCTTC. V is TRBV2 and J is TRBJ2-1; 7 bases map to TRBD2. CDR3 length: 15 residues. CDR1 is SNHLY and CDR2 is FYNNEI in the germline V gene. After removal of 8 bases from V and 4 bases from J, the junction contained 11 bases not matched to a gene.

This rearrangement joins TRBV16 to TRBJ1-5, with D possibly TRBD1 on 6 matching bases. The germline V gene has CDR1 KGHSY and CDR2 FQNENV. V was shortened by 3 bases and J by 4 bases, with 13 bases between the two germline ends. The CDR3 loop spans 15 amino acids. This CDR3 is CASSHLGGGNQPQHF. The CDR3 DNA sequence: TGTGCCAGCAGCCACCTAGGGGGGGGAAATCAGCCCCAGCATTTT.

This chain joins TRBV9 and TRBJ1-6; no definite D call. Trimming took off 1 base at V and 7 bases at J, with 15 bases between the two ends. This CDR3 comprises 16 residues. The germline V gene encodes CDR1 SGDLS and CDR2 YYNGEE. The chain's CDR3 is CASSVNGGNRNSPLHF. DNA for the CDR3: TGTGCCAGCAGCGTAAATGGAGGGAATAGGAATTCACCCCTCCACTTT.

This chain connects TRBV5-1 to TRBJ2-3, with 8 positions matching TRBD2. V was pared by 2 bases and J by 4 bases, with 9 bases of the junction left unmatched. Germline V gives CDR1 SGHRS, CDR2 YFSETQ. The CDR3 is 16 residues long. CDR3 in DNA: TGCGCCAGCAGCTTCACAGCGGGAGACTGGCCAGATACGCAGTATTTT. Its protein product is CASSFTAGDWPDTQYF.

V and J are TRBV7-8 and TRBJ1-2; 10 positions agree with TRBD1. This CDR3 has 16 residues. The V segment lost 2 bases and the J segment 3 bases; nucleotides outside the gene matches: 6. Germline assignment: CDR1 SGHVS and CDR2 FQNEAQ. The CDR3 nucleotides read TGTGCCAGCAGCTTATCCCGGACAGGGGGGGACTATGGCTACACCTTC. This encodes CASSLSRTGGDYGYTF.

The CDR3 loop reads CASSLVEGVIEAFF. CDR3 nucleotide sequence: TGTGCCAGCAGCTTGGTGGAGGGCGTGATTGAAGCTTTCTTT. The chain is built from TRBV4-2 and TRBJ1-1, with unresolved D. Germline V lookup: CDR1 LGHNA, CDR2 YNFKEQ. The V gene lost 5 bases and the J gene lost 7 bases, with 17 bases spanning the gap. The CDR3 is 14 amino acids.

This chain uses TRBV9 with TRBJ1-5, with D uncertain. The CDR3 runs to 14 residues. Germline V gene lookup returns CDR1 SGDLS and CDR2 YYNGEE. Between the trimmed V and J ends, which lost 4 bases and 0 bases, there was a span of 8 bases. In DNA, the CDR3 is TGTGCCAGCAGCCCTGCCCCTAGCAATCAGCCCCAGCATTTT. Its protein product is CASSPAPSNQPQHF.

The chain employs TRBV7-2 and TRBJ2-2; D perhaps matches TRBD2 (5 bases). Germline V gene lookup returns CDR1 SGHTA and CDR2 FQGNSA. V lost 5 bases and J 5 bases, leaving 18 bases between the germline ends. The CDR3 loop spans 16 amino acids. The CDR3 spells CASSPTGSPPTGELFF. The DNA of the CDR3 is TGTGCCAGCAGCCCGACGGGATCCCCCCCGACCGGGGAGCTGTTTTTT. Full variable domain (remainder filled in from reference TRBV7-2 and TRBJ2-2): GAGVSQSPSNKVTEKGKDVELRCDPISGHTALYWYRQSLGQGLEFLIYFQGNSAPDKSGLPSDRFSAERTGGSVSTLTIQRTQQEDSAVYLCASSPTGSPPTGELFFGEGSRLTVL.

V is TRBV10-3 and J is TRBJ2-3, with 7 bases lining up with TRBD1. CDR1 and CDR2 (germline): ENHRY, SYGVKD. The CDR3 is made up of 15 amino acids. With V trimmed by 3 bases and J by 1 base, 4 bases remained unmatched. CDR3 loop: CAISEEGARTDTQYF. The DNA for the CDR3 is TGTGCCATCAGTGAAGAGGGGGCGCGCACAGATACGCAGTATTTT.

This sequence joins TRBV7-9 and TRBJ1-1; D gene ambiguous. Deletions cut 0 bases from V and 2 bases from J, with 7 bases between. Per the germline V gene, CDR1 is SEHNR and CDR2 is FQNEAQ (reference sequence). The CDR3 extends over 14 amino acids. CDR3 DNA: TGTGCCAGCAGCTTAGCACAGCAAAACACTGAAGCTTTCTTT. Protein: CASSLAQQNTEAFF. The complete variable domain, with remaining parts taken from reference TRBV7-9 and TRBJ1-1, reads DTGVSQNPRHKITKRGQNVTFRCDPISEHNRLYWYRQTLGQGPEFLTYFQNEAQLEKSRLLSDRFSAERPKGSFSTLEIQRTEQGDSAMYLCASSLAQQNTEAFFGQGTRLTVV.

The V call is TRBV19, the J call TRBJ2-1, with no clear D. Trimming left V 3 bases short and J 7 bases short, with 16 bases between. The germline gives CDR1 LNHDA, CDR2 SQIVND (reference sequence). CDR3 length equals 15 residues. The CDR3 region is CASSIPGSGQNEQFF. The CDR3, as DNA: TGTGCCAGTAGTATCCCCGGTTCAGGTCAGAATGAGCAGTTCTTC.

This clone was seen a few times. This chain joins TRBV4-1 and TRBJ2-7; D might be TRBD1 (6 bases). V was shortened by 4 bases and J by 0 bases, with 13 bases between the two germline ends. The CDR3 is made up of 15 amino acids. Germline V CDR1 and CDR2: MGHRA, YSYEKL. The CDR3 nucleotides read TGCGCCAGCAGCCCCGACAGGCCGAGCTCCTACGAGCAGTACTTC. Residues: CASSPDRPSSYEQYF.

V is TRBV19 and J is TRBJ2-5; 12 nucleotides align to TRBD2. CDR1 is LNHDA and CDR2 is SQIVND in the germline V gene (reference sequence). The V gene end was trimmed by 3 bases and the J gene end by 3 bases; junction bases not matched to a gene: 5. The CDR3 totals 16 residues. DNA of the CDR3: TGTGCCAGTAGTATTGGGACTAGCGGGCTTGAAGAGACCCAGTACTTC. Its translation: CASSIGTSGLEETQYF.

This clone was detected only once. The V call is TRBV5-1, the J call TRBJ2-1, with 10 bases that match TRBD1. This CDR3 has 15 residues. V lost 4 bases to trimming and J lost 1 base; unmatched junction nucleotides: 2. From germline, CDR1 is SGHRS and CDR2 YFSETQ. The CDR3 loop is CASSAGQGSYNEQFF. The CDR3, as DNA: TGCGCCAGCAGCGCGGGACAGGGGTCCTACAATGAGCAGTTCTTC.

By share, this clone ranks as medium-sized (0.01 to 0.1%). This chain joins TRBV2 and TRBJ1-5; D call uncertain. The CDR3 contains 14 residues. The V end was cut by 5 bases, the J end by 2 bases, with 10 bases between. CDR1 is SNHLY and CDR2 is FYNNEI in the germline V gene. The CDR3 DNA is TGTGCCAGCAGTCTCGGGATTCGCAATCAGCCCCAGCATTTT. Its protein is CASSLGIRNQPQHF.